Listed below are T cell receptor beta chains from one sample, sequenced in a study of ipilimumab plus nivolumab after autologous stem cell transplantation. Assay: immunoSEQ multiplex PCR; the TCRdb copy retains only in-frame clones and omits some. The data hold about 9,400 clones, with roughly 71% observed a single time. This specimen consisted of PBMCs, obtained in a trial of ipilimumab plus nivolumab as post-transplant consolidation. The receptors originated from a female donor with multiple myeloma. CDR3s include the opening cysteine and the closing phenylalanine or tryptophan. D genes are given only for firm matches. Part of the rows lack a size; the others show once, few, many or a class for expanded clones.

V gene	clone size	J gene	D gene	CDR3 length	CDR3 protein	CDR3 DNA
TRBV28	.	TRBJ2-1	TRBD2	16	CASRDPGLAGDNEQFF	TGTGCCAGCCGCGACCCGGGACTAGCGGGAGACAATGAGCAGTTCTTC
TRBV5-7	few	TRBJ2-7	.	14	CASSGQGTSYEQYF	TGTGCCAGCAGCGGTCAGGGAACCTCCTACGAGCAGTACTTC
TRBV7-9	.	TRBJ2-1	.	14	CASSLTYPLDEQFF	TGTGCCAGCAGCTTAACCTATCCATTGGATGAGCAGTTCTTC
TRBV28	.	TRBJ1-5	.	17	CASSTSFSPPYNQPQHF	TGTGCCAGCAGTACCTCGTTTAGCCCCCCCTACAATCAGCCCCAGCATTTT
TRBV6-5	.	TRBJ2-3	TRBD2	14	CASRTSGRADTQYF	TGTGCCAGCAGGACTAGCGGGAGGGCAGATACGCAGTATTTT
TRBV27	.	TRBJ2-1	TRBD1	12	CASSLPQGFKFF	TGTGCCAGCAGTCTTCCACAGGGGTTCAAGTTCTTC
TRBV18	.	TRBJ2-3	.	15	CASSPASSGTDTQYF	TGTGCCAGCTCACCCGCTAGCTCGGGGACAGATACGCAGTATTTT
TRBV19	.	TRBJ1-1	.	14	CATAETVESFEAFF	TGTGCCACTGCCGAGACAGTCGAGAGCTTTGAAGCTTTCTTT
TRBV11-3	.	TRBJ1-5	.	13	CASSGGQNQPQHF	TGTGCCAGCAGCGGAGGTCAGAATCAGCCCCAGCATTTT
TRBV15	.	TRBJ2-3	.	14	CATSRVGPADTQYF	TGTGCCACCAGCAGAGTGGGGCCCGCAGATACGCAGTATTTT
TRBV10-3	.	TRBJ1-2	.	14	CAISEGVRGYGYTF	TGTGCCATCAGTGAGGGAGTACGAGGGTACGGCTACACCTTC
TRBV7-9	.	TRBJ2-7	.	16	CASSPGITATSYEQYF	TGTGCCAGCAGCCCGGGGATAACCGCGACATCGTACGAGCAGTACTTC
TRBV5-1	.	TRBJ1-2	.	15	CASSLDVGGAYGYTF	TGCGCCAGCAGCCTCGACGTCGGGGGGGCATATGGCTACACCTTC
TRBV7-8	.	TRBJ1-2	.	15	CASSLVLAGVGGYTF	TGTGCCAGCAGCTTAGTCTTGGCAGGGGTCGGTGGCTACACCTTC
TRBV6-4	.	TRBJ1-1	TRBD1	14	CASRGQGLNTEAFF	TGTGCCAGCAGGGGACAGGGGCTGAACACTGAAGCTTTCTTT
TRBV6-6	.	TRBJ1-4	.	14	CASRNSSRSEKLFF	TGTGCCAGCAGAAACAGTAGTAGGAGTGAAAAACTGTTTTTT
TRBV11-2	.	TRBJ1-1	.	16	CASSTRANLKVTEAFF	TGTGCCAGCAGCACCCGAGCGAACCTAAAAGTGACTGAAGCTTTCTTT
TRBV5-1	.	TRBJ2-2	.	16	CASSSSADPNTGELFF	TGCGCCAGCAGCAGTAGCGCCGATCCGAACACCGGGGAGCTGTTTTTT
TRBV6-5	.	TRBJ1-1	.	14	CASSPRTGNTEAFF	TGTGCCAGCAGTCCGCGGACGGGGAACACTGAAGCTTTCTTT
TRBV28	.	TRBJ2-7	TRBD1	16	CASSLAPGTGTYEQYF	TGTGCCAGCAGTTTAGCCCCCGGGACAGGGACCTACGAGCAGTACTTC
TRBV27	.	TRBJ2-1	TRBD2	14	CASRGTSGSVEQFF	TGTGCCAGCCGGGGGACTAGCGGGAGTGTTGAGCAGTTCTTC
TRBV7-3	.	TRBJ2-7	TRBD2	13	CASRNSGSYEQYF	TGTGCCAGCAGGAATAGCGGGAGCTACGAGCAGTACTTC
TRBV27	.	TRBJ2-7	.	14	CASPICIPSHEQYF	TGTGCCAGTCCGATCTGTATCCCCTCTCACGAGCAGTACTTC
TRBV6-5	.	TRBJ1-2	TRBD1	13	CASSVTGEDGYTF	TGTGCCAGCAGTGTCACAGGGGAGGATGGCTACACCTTC
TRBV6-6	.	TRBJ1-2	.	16	CASSGQSGRKTYGYTF	TGTGCCAGCAGTGGTCAGAGTGGGAGAAAGACCTATGGCTACACCTTC
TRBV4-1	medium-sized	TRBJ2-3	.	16	CASSQASILATDTQYF	TGCGCCAGCAGCCAAGCCTCCATTTTGGCCACAGATACGCAGTATTTT
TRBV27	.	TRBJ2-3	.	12	CASSYTTDTQYF	TGTGCCAGCAGTTACACCACAGATACGCAGTATTTT
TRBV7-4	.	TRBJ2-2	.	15	CASSLVRGGTGELFF	TGTGCCAGCAGCTTAGTTAGGGGTGGGACCGGGGAGCTGTTTTTT
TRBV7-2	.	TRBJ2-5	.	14	CASSPSPNRETQYF	TGTGCCAGCAGCCCCTCGCCTAATCGGGAGACCCAGTACTTC
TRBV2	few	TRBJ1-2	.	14	CASSKGPTNYGYTF	TGTGCCAGCAGTAAAGGTCCAACGAACTATGGCTACACCTTC
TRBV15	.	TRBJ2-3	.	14	CATSLDRSTDTQYF	TGTGCCACCAGCCTTGACAGGTCCACAGATACGCAGTATTTT
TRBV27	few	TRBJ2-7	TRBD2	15	CASSPSGRGSYEQYF	TGTGCCAGCAGCCCTAGCGGGAGGGGGTCCTACGAGCAGTACTTC
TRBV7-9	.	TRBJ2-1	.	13	CASSLKMGHEQFF	TGTGCCAGCAGCTTAAAAATGGGGCATGAGCAGTTCTTC
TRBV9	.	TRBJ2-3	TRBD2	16	CASSVLAGGPEDTQYF	TGTGCCAGCAGCGTCCTAGCGGGAGGGCCGGAAGATACGCAGTATTTT
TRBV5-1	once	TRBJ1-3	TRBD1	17	CASSLASGQGSGNTIYF	TGCGCCAGCAGCTTGGCGTCGGGACAGGGTTCTGGAAACACCATATATTTT
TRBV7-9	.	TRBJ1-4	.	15	CASSLGTRTNEKLFF	TGTGCCAGCAGCTTAGGGACAAGAACTAATGAAAAACTGTTTTTT
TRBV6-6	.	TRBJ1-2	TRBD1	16	CASRGDRTPIKDGYTF	TGTGCCAGCAGGGGGGACAGGACCCCTATAAAGGACGGCTACACCTTC
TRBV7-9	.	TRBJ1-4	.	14	CASSLVEGGEKLFF	TGTGCCAGCAGCTTAGTCGAGGGCGGGGAAAAACTGTTTTTT
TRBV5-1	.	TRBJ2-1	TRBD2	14	CASNQLSGTNEQFF	TGCGCCAGCAACCAACTAAGCGGGACCAATGAGCAGTTCTTC